What follows describes a single T cell receptor beta chain. What it binds is not known. The sample originates from a study of T-cell memory formation after mild COVID-19. General study points: Pre-infection memory showed some responding clones, and this suggested that cross-reactive memory joined. Balance between CD4 and CD8 was seen in clones contracting day 15 to 85, and a CD4+ lean was seen in later expanders.

The CDR3 totals 16 residues. Trimming took 0 bases from V and 2 from J, leaving 15 bases between them. Germline CDR1 and CDR2: SGHRS and YFSETQ. 5'RACE with constant-segment primers built TCRalpha and TCRbeta cDNA libraries with UMIs. Each CDR3 protein is one row after TCRdb ran MiXCR on the 5' RACE reads. The sample lists about 470,000 distinct CDR3 sequences, about 18% occurring once. Sequenced: PBMCs or a T cell subset sorted from them (not recorded which). This receptor was identified in an adult woman who had mild COVID-19 (a few samples of this study predate the infection). Cell type and time point are not known. The rearrangement uses TRBV5-1 and TRBJ2-7; no clear D gene. For the CDR3, the DNA is TGCGCCAGCAGCTTGGAACCCACGGGCCGTACCTACGAGCAGTACTTC. Translating it yields CASSLEPTGRTYEQYF.